The 5 T cell receptor beta chains below all came from one sample that was sequenced in a study of cytomegalovirus exposure and HLA in healthy donors. The study ran its PCR with 60 Vbeta and 13 Jbeta primers. The repertoire was sequenced with immunoSEQ multiplex PCR; TCRdb's copy has only in-frame clones and lacks some. Its table lists under 150,000 clones. Sequences were obtained from PBMCs. Source of these receptors: a woman aged 60-70 years in good health and CMV-seronegative.

The V gene is TRBV11-2, the J gene TRBJ2-7; the D is unclear. V lost 7 bases and J 4 bases, leaving 8 bases between the germline ends. This CDR3 comprises 11 residues. Germline V gene data show CDR1 as SGHAT and CDR2 as FQNNGV. The CDR3 protein is CASKYGYEQYF. The CDR3 coding sequence is TGTGCCAGCAAATACGGTTACGAGCAGTACTTC.

This chain connects TRBV28 to TRBJ2-2; 11 nucleotides agree with TRBD1. There are 16 residues in the CDR3. After removal of 6 bases from V and 5 bases from J, the junction contained 8 bases not matched to a gene. CDR1 is MDHEN, CDR2 SYDVKM, per germline. This CDR3 is CASRPTGTGGTGELFF. As DNA, the CDR3 is TGTGCCAGCAGGCCTACCGGGACAGGGGGGACCGGGGAGCTGTTTTTT.

A note on this clone: This same CDR3 is encoded by further DNA sequences in the sample. The chain uses TRBV27 and TRBJ2-3; the match to TRBD2 covers 7 bases. The CDR3 has 14 amino acids. CDR1 and CDR2 (germline): MNHEY, SMNVEV (reference sequence). The J segment lost 6 bases and the V segment lost 6 bases, leaving 9 bases of the junction unmatched. The CDR3 region is CASSSGGSWDTQYF. Here the CDR3 DNA reads TGTGCCAGCAGCTCGGGAGGTTCGTGGGATACGCAGTATTTT.

The chain employs TRBV28 and TRBJ1-2; no clear D. CDR1 is MDHEN, CDR2 SYDVKM, per germline. V shed 5 bases and J shed 1 base, with 11 bases lying between them. The CDR3 length is 14 residues. In nucleotides, the CDR3 is TGTGCCAGCAGTGCCTTACAGCTTAACTATGGCTACACCTTC. Amino acid sequence: CASSALQLNYGYTF.

The chain links TRBV11-2 to TRBJ2-2, with 7 bases identical to TRBD2. CDR3 length equals 15 residues. The germline CDR1 and CDR2 sequences are SGHAT and FQNNGV. The junction had 7 bases not matched to a gene; V was cut back by 5 bases and J by 4 bases. DNA for the CDR3: TGTGCCAGCAGCCGATCTAGCGGAGTCACCGGGGAGCTGTTTTTT. Amino acids: CASSRSSGVTGELFF.